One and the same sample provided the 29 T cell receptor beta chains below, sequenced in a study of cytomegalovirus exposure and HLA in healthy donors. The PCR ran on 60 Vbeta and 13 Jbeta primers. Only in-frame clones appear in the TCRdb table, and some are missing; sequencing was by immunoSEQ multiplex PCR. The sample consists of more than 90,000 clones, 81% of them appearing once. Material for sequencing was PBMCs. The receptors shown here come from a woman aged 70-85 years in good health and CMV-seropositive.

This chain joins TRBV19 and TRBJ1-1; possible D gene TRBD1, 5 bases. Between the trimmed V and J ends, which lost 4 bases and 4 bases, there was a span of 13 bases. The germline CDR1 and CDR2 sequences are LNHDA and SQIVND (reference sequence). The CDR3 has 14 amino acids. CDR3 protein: CASSKTAMSTEAFF. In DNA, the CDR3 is TGTGCCAGTAGTAAGACAGCCATGAGCACTGAAGCTTTCTTT.

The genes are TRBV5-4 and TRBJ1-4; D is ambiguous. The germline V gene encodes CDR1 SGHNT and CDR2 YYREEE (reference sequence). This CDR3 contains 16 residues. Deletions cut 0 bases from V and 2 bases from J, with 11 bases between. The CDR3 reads CASSLGEGSTNEKLFF. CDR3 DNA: TGTGCCAGCAGCTTGGGTGAGGGTTCGACTAATGAAAAACTGTTTTTT.

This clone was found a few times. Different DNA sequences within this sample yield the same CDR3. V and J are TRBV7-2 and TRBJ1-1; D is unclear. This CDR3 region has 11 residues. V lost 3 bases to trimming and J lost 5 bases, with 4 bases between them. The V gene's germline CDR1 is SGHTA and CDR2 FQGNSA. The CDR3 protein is CASSFLTEAFF. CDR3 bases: TGTGCCAGCAGCTTTTTAACTGAAGCTTTCTTT.

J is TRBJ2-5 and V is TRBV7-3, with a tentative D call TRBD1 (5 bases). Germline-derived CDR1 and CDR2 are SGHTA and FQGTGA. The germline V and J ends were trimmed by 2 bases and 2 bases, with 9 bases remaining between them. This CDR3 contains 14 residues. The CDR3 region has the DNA TGTGCCAGCAGCTTAGGGGCAGCACAAGAGACCCAGTACTTC. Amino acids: CASSLGAAQETQYF. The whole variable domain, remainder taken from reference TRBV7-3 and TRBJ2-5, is GAGVSQTPSNKVTEKGKYVELRCDPISGHTALYWYRQSLGQGPEFLIYFQGTGAADDSGLPNDRFFAVRPEGSVSTLKIQRTERGDSAVYLCASSLGAAQETQYFGPGTRLLVL.

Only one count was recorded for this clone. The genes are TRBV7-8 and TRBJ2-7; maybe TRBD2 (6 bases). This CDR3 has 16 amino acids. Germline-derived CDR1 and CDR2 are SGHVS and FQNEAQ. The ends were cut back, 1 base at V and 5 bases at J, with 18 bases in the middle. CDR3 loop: CASSLGHGGVVDEQYF. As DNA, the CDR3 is TGTGCCAGCAGCTTAGGCCACGGAGGGGTTGTGGACGAGCAGTACTTC.

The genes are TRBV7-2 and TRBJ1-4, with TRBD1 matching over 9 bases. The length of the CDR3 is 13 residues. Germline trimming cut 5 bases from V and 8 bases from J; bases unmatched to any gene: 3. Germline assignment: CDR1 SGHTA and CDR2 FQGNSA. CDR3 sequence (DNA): TGTGCCAGCAGCCCAGACAGGGGGGAAAAACTGTTTTTT. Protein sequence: CASSPDRGEKLFF.

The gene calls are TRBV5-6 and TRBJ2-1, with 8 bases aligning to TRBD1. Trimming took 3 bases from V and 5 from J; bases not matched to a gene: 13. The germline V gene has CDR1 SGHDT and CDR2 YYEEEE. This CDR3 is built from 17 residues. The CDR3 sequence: CASSYDFGQGMDNEQFF. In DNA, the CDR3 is TGTGCCAGCAGCTACGACTTTGGACAGGGAATGGACAATGAGCAGTTCTTC.

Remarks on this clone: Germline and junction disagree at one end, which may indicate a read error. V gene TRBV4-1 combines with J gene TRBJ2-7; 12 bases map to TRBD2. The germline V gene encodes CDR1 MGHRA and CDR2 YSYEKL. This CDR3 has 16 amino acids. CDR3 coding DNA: TGTGCCAGCAGCGGGGGACTAGCGGGCAAGCTCTACGAGCAGTACTTC. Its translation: CASSGGLAGKLYEQYF.

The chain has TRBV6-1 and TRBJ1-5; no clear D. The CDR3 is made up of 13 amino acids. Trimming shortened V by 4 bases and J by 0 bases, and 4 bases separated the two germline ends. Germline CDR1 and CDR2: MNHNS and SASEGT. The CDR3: CASSGLSNQPQHF. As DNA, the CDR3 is TGTGCCAGCAGTGGACTTAGCAATCAGCCCCAGCATTTT.

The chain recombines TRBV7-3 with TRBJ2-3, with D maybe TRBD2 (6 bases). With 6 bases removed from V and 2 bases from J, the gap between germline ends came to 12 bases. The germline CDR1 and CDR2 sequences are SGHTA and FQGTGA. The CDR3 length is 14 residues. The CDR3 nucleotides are TGTGCCAGCAGACTGGGGGGACCCACAGATACGCAGTATTTT. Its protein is CASRLGGPTDTQYF.

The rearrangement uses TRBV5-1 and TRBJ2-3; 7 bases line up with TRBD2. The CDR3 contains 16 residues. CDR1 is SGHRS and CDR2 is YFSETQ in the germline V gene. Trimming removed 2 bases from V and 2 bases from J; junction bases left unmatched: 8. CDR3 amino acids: CASSFQASGLTDTQYF. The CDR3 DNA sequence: TGCGCCAGCAGCTTTCAGGCTAGCGGCCTCACAGATACGCAGTATTTT.

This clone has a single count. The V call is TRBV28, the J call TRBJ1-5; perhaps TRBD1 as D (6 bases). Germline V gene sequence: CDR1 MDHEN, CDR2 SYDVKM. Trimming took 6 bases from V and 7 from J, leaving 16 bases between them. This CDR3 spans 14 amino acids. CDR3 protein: CASSNTIRGQPQHF. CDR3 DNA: TGTGCCAGCAGCAATACAATCAGGGGCCAGCCCCAGCATTTT.

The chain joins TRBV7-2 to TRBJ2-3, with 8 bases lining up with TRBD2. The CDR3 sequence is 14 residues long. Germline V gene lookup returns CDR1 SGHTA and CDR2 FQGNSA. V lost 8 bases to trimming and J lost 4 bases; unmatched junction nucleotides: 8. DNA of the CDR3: TGTGCCAGCCGGCGGGAGGCGTACCCAGATACGCAGTATTTT. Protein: CASRREAYPDTQYF.

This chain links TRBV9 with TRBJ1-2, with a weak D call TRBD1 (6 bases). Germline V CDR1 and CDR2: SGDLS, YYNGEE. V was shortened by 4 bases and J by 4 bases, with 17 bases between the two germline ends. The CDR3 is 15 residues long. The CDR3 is CASSPGAGWGYGYTF. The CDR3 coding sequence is TGTGCCAGCAGCCCAGGGGCGGGTTGGGGCTATGGCTACACCTTC.

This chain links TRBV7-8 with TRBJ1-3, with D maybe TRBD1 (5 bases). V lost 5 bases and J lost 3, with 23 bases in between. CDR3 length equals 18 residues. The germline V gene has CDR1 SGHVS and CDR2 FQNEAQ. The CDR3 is CASSPKYAGSPDGNTIYF. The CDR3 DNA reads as TGTGCCAGCAGCCCTAAATACGCAGGGTCCCCGGATGGAAACACCATATATTTT.

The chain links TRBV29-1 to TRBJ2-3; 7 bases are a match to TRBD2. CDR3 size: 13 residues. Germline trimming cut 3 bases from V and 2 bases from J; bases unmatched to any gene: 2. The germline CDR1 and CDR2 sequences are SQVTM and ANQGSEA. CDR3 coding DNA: TGCAGCGTTGATGCGGGAGTCACAGATACGCAGTATTTT. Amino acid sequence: CSVDAGVTDTQYF.

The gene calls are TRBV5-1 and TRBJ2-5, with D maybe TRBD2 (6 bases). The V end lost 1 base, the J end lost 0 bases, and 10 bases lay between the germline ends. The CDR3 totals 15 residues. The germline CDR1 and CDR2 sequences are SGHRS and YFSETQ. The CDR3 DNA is TGCGCCAGCAGCTTGTCCCGGGGGAACCAAGAGACCCAGTACTTC. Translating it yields CASSLSRGNQETQYF.

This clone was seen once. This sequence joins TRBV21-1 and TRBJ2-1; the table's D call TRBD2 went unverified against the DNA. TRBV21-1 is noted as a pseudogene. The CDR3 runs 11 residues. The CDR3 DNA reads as TGTGCCAGCACCAGTACTAAGGAGCAGTTCTTC. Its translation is CASTSTKEQFF.

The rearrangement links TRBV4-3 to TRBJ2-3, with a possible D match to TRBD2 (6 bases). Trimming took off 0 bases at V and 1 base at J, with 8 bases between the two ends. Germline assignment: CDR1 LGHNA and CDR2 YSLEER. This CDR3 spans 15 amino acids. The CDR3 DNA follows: TGCGCCAGCAGCCAAGAAGCTAGCGGCACAGATACGCAGTATTTT. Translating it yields CASSQEASGTDTQYF.

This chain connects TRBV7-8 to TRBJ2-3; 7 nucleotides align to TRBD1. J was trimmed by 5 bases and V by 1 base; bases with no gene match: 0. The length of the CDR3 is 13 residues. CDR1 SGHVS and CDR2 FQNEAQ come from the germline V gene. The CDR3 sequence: CASSLGQGDTQYF. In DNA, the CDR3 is TGTGCCAGCAGCTTAGGACAGGGAGATACGCAGTATTTT. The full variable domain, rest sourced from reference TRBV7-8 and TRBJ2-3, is GAGVSQSPRYKVAKRGQDVALRCDPISGHVSLFWYQQALGQGPEFLTYFQNEAQLDKSGLPSDRFFAERPEGSVSTLKIQRTQQEDSAVYLCASSLGQGDTQYFGPGTRLTVL.

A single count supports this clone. DNA of the CDR3: TGCGCCAGCAGCCCCCTGGGGGGGGGAATCTCTAATGAAAAACTGTTTTTT. It is translated as CASSPLGGGISNEKLFF. The chain joins TRBV5-1 to TRBJ1-4; possibly TRBD1 for D (5 bases). The CDR3 spans 17 residues. The germline CDR1 and CDR2 sequences are SGHRS and YFSETQ. Trimming took off 4 bases at V and 3 bases at J, with 19 bases between the two ends.

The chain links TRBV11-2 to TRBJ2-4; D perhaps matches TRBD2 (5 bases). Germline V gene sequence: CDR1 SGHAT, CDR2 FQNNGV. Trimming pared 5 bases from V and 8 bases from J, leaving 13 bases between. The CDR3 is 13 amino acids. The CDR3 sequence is CASSPRVGDIQYF. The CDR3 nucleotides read TGTGCCAGCAGCCCGCGAGTCGGGGACATTCAGTACTTC.

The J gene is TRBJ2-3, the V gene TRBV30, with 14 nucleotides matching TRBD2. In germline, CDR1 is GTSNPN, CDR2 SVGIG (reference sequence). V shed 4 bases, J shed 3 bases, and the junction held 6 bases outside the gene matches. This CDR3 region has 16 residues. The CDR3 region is CAWTGTSGSGTDTQYF. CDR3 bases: TGTGCCTGGACTGGGACTAGCGGGAGTGGAACAGATACGCAGTATTTT.

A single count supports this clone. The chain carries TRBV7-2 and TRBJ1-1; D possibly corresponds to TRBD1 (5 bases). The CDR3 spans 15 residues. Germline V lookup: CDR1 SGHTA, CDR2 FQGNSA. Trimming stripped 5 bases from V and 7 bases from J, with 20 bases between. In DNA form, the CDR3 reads TGTGCCAGCAGCGGCCGGGGGAGGGCGGGTGATGAAGCTTTCTTT. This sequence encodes CASSGRGRAGDEAFF. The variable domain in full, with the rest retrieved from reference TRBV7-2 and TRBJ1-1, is GAGVSQSPSNKVTEKGKDVELRCDPISGHTALYWYRQSLGQGLEFLIYFQGNSAPDKSGLPSDRFSAERTGGSVSTLTIQRTQQEDSAVYLCASSGRGRAGDEAFFGQGTRLTVV.

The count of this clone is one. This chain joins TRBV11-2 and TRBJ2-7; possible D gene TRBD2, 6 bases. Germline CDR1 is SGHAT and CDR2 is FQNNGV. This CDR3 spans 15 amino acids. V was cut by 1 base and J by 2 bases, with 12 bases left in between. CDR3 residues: CASSLGASVPYEQYF. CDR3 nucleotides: TGTGCCAGCAGCTTAGGGGCTAGCGTACCCTACGAGCAGTACTTC. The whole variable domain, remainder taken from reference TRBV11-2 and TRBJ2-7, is EAGVAQSPRYKIIEKRQSVAFWCNPISGHATLYWYQQILGQGPKLLIQFQNNGVVDDSQLPKDRFSAERLKGVDSTLKIQPAKLEDSAVYLCASSLGASVPYEQYFGPGTRLTVT.

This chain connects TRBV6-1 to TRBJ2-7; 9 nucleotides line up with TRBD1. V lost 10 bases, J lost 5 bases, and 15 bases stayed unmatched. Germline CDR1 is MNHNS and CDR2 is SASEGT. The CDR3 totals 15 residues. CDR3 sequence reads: CAIMIPRDRVHEQYF. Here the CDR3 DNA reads TGTGCCATCATGATTCCTCGGGACAGGGTCCACGAGCAGTACTTC.

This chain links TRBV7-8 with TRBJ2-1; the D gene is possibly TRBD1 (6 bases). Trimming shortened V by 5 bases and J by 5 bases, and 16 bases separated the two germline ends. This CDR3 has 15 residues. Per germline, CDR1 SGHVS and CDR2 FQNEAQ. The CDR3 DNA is TGTGCCAGCAGCGGTCGACAGGAGATAGACAATGAGCAGTTCTTC. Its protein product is CASSGRQEIDNEQFF.

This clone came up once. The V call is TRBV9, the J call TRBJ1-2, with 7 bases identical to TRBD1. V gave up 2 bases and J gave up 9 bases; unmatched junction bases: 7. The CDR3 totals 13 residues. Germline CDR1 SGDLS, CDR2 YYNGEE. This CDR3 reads CASSVRTGVRYTF. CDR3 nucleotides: TGTGCCAGCAGCGTGCGTACAGGGGTTCGCTACACCTTC.

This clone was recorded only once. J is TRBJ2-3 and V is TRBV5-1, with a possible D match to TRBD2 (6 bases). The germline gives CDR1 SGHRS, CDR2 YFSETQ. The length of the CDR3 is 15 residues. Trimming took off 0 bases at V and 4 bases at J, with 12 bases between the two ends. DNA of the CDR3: TGCGCCAGCAGCTTGGCCGCGGGGAGCGCAGATACGCAGTATTTT. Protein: CASSLAAGSADTQYF. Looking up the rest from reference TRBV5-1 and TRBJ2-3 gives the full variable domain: KAGVTQTPRYLIKTRGQQVTLSCSPISGHRSVSWYQQTPGQGLQFLFEYFSETQRNKGNFPGRFSGRQFSNSRSEMNVSTLELGDSALYLCASSLAAGSADTQYFGPGTRLTVL.